This entry lists 5 T cell receptor beta chains sequenced from one sample in a study of cytomegalovirus exposure and HLA in healthy donors. Researchers ran the PCR with 60 Vbeta and 13 Jbeta primers. Here immunoSEQ multiplex PCR was the method, and the copy in TCRdb shows in-frame clones only, minus some. The sample comprises a few hundred thousand clones, around 80% of which are singletons, and about 2.5% rests with the top ten. The sample consisted of PBMCs. The receptors stem from a woman aged 60-75 years in good health and CMV-seropositive.

The chain has TRBV27 and TRBJ2-3; 12 nucleotides match TRBD2. This CDR3 is built from 14 residues. CDR1 and CDR2 from the germline V gene are MNHEY and SMNVEV (reference sequence). V shed 5 bases, J shed 5 bases, and the junction held 2 bases outside the gene matches. The CDR3 here is CASSRTSGVDTQYF. CDR3 nucleotides: TGTGCCAGCAGTAGGACTAGCGGGGTAGATACGCAGTATTTT.

This clone was counted only a few times. The chain is built from TRBV7-2 and TRBJ2-1; TRBD2 is a possible D gene (7 bases). Germline V gives CDR1 SGHTA, CDR2 FQGNSA. This CDR3 is built from 17 residues. V lost 0 bases and J lost 4, with 16 bases in between. The CDR3 DNA reads TGTGCCAGCAGCTTAGCTGGGTCCAGGGGACTATACAATGAGCAGTTCTTC. Amino acids: CASSLAGSRGLYNEQFF.

The chain uses TRBV28 and TRBJ1-6; unclear D gene. This CDR3 is built from 12 residues. Germline V lookup: CDR1 MDHEN, CDR2 SYDVKM. Trimming removed 3 bases from V and 10 bases from J, with 7 bases in between. In DNA form, the CDR3 reads TGTGCCAGCAGTTTGTTATCGTCACCCCTCCACTTT. Encoded protein: CASSLLSSPLHF.

This clone was found once. This sample includes further DNA sequences coding for the same CDR3. V and J are TRBV19 and TRBJ1-3, with 9 bases fitting TRBD1. Germline trimming cut 10 bases from V and 3 bases from J; bases unmatched to any gene: 4. CDR3 length: 13 amino acids. Germline CDR1 reads LNHDA; CDR2 reads SQIVND (reference sequence). CDR3 DNA: TGTGCCACGGGACAGGGTATTGGAAACACCATATATTTT. This sequence encodes CATGQGIGNTIYF.

This clone was picked up one time. The chain is built from TRBV5-6 and TRBJ1-5; 11 bases are a match to TRBD1. The CDR3 extends over 18 amino acids. V was clipped by 2 bases and J by 2 bases; unmatched bases: 9. Germline V gives CDR1 SGHDT, CDR2 YYEEEE. CDR3 loop: CASSFGTGGSSGNQPQHF. The CDR3 DNA is TGTGCCAGCAGCTTCGGGACAGGGGGTTCATCTGGCAATCAGCCCCAGCATTTT.